The T cell receptor beta chain described here comes from a study of technical replicates of blood from a few donors. Here immunoSEQ multiplex PCR was the method, and the copy in TCRdb shows in-frame clones only, minus some. Here the sample spans about 57,000 clones, approximately 86% being singletons. Per the germline V gene, CDR1 is LGHNT and CDR2 is FRNRAP. V was pared by 4 bases and J by 4 bases, with 1 base of the junction left unmatched. There are 13 residues in the CDR3. The sample was PBMCs. The TCR comes from a human donor in good health. Some clones in this sample may be carry-over from other donors' samples. The chain uses TRBV12-5 and TRBJ2-5; 9 nucleotides line up with TRBD1. The CDR3 region is CASGSGQGETQYF. The CDR3 nucleotides read TGTGCTAGTGGTTCGGGACAGGGAGAGACCCAGTACTTC.